The source of this T cell receptor (beta chain) is a study of CD8+CD57+ T cells in acquired aplastic anemia. Turning to the study itself: Yields of DNA that came from sorted CD4+ and CD8+ cells averaged roughly 3.3 ug. The study's findings and limits: About 30 CD8+ CDR3 sequences occurred in both the patients and the controls.

The study profiled TCR beta VDJ and CDR3 using genomic DNA as template. MiXCR was run by TCRdb on the reads, yielding one entry per CDR3 protein. The table shows over 150,000 distinct CDR3 sequences, with roughly 40% occurring only once. With respect to this clonotype: Its antigen remains unknown.

V lost 2 bases and J 6 bases, leaving 9 bases between the germline ends. Per germline, CDR1 ENHRY and CDR2 SYGVKD. The CDR3 covers 13 residues. J is TRBJ2-3 and V is TRBV10-3; unclear D gene. Specimen: sorted CD4+, CD8+, or CD8+CD57+ T cells (not recorded which) from PBMCs. The sequence was obtained from a human donor in good health. Here the CDR3 DNA reads TGTGCCATCAGTGAGGTCAGCGCGGATACGCAGTATTTT. It yields the protein CAISEVSADTQYF.